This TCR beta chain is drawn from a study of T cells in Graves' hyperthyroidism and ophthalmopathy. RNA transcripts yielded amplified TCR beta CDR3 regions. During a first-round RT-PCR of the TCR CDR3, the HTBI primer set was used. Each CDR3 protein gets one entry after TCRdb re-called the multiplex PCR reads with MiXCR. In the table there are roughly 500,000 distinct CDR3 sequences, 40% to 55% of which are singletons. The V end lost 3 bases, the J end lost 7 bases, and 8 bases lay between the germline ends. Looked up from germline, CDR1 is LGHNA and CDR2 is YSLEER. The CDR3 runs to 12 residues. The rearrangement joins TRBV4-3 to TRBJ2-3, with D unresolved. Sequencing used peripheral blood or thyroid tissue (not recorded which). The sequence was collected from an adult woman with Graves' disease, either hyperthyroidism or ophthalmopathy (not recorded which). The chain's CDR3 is CASSHFRNTQYF. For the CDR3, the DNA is TGCGCCAGCAGCCACTTTCGCAATACGCAGTATTTT.